Below, one T cell receptor (beta chain) is given with its context. The count of this clonotype is one. Its binding antigen is unknown. A single base separates this from a much larger clone, so it may be a read error. The record originates from a study of CD8 T cells in ankylosing spondylitis (dated by TCRdb to 2015 to 2018). General notes on the study: To find TCR variants linked to disease, the study profiled T cell receptor beta repertoires in ankylosing spondylitis patients and healthy donors. The full study cohort was made up of about 24 ankylosing spondylitis patients and about a hundred healthy donors. Samples of peripheral blood were taken, and for ankylosing spondylitis patients, synovial fluid was collected as well.

The CDR3 starts with the cysteine, ends with the phenylalanine, and has 15 residues. The sequence is cut down to CDR3 DNA, 45 bases in frame from base 1. Per the germline V gene, SGHVS is the CDR1 and FQNEAQ is the CDR2. TCRdb names Illumina HiSeq 2500 as the instrument used. Quantitative 5'-RACE with molecular barcodes was the method used to prepare the TCR beta libraries. The authors' pipeline ran thus. A new computational method, built on a probabilistic model of VDJ rearrangement, was used to identify disease-linked TCR variants. TCRdb handled the public reads itself, with Q25 trimming in fastp and clone calling in MiXCR, and kept productive beta chains. Identical CDR3 protein sequences are pooled into one entry, listed with their most common genes and DNA. The V and J calls come from TCRdb's annotation, not from the publication. The sample table records 250,000 or so distinct CDR3 sequences; approximately 24% of these occur just once. The ten biggest clones cover around 0.64% of the sample.

The study at large found these results: Some TCR beta motif variants had previously been reported in synovial fluid and blood of reactive arthritis patients, which suggested common disease-initiation mechanisms. Significant enrichment of the disease-linked clones was reported in matched synovial fluid samples from ankylosing spondylitis patients. Blood from ankylosing spondylitis patients appeared to be characterized by a TCR beta motif made up of seven or eight highly homologous amino acid variants. A CD8+ phenotype was shown by the disease-linked clones, which were found at relatively low frequencies in peripheral blood.

Sequencing was carried out using blood, either unsorted or a sorted T cell fraction (not recorded which). This TCR was recovered from a male donor with ankylosing spondylitis or in good health (not recorded which). Recombination linked TRBV7-8 to TRBJ1-4; matching of 5 bases hints at TRBD1 as the D gene. The base sequence is TGTTCCAGCAGCTTAAAATGGGGACTTGGGGAAAAACTGTTTTTT. Translated, it gives CSSSLKWGLGEKLFF.